A single sample gave rise to the 22 T cell receptor beta chains below, sequenced in a study of PD-L1 blockade in urothelial cancer (dated by TCRdb to about 2017). The library relied on the immunoSEQ multiplex PCR assay. Imported from immuneACCESS, the table was reduced by TCRdb to in-frame sequences with V and J called. These copies leave out some clones; in studies compared against another copy, an unresolved V gene accounts for under half, and the cause of the remainder is not known. The sample contains some 84,000 clones, about four fifths of them found a single time. 9% to 9.5% of the sample comes from the top ten. Sequencing was performed on PBMCs, taken around atezolizumab (anti-PD-L1) treatment. These receptors all stem from a man between 65 and 80 years old with urothelial cancer.

The chain is built from TRBV9 and TRBJ2-3; 7 positions agree with TRBD2. CDR1 is SGDLS, CDR2 YYNGEE, per germline. The CDR3 spans 16 residues. V gave up 4 bases and J gave up 2 bases; unmatched junction bases: 10. The CDR3 bases are TGTGCCAGCAGCATTACCCCGGGACTATCCACAGATACGCAGTATTTT. Translating gives CASSITPGLSTDTQYF.

J is TRBJ2-7 and V is TRBV10-3, with TRBD1 matching over 7 bases. The CDR3 covers 14 residues. Germline V gene lookup returns CDR1 ENHRY and CDR2 SYGVKD. V dropped 3 bases and J dropped 0; count of bases not matched to a gene: 2. The CDR3 DNA follows: TGTGCCATCAGTGAAGGGACAGTCTCCTACGAGCAGTACTTC. It codes for CAISEGTVSYEQYF.

The rearrangement uses TRBV7-8 and TRBJ2-3; 10 nucleotides match TRBD1. CDR1 is SGHVS, CDR2 FQNEAQ, per germline. The CDR3 is 15 amino acids. After removal of 5 bases from V and 4 bases from J, the junction contained 6 bases not matched to a gene. The CDR3 DNA follows: TGTGCCAGCAGCAGACAGGGGGCGGGGGCAGATACGCAGTATTTT. It is translated as CASSRQGAGADTQYF.

This chain joins TRBV18 and TRBJ2-4; D possibly corresponds to TRBD1 (7 bases). The CDR3 is 14 amino acids. V lost 2 bases to trimming and J lost 7 bases, with 12 bases between them. Germline V gives CDR1 KGHSH, CDR2 LQKENI. The CDR3 here is CASSPEGAGNIQYF. CDR3 bases: TGTGCCAGCTCACCAGAGGGGGCGGGGAACATTCAGTACTTC.

This clone has a handful of counts. The chain is built from TRBV29-1 and TRBJ2-3; D might be TRBD2 (6 bases). V was cut by 6 bases and J by 6 bases, with 16 bases left in between. CDR1 and CDR2 from the germline V gene are SQVTM and ANQGSEA. The CDR3 is 13 residues long. The CDR3, as DNA: TGCAGCGTCCTCCGGGACTCGGGGGATACGCAGTATTTT. Its translation: CSVLRDSGDTQYF.

V usage is TRBV5-5 and J usage is TRBJ1-5, with D possibly TRBD1 on 5 matching bases. V was cut by 0 bases and J by 3 bases, with 10 bases left in between. CDR1 and CDR2 (germline): SGHKS, YYEKEE (reference sequence). This CDR3 region has 15 residues. The CDR3 sequence: CASSLEGNLNQPQHF. For the CDR3, the DNA is TGTGCCAGCAGCTTGGAGGGGAACCTCAATCAGCCCCAGCATTTT.

The rearrangement joins TRBV19 to TRBJ1-1; the match to TRBD1 covers 10 bases. The CDR3 loop spans 16 amino acids. Germline V CDR1 and CDR2: LNHDA, SQIVND (reference sequence). V dropped 6 bases and J dropped 5; count of bases not matched to a gene: 12. The CDR3 nucleotides are TGTGCCAGTAGCCTCAGGGGGACAGGGGACGGGACTGAAGCTTTCTTT. Protein sequence: CASSLRGTGDGTEAFF.

The J gene is TRBJ2-2, the V gene TRBV28; D is unresolved. CDR1 and CDR2 from the germline V gene are MDHEN and SYDVKM. Deletions cut 4 bases from V and 5 bases from J, with 5 bases between. This CDR3 region has 12 residues. CDR3 protein: CASSSSTGELFF. The CDR3 nucleotides read TGTGCCAGCAGTTCGAGTACCGGGGAGCTGTTTTTT.

CDR3 loop: CASSLGTLTYEQYF. The CDR3 DNA is TGTGCCAGCAGCTTAGGGACACTTACCTACGAGCAGTACTTC. The genes are TRBV7-9 and TRBJ2-7; weak D call: TRBD1 (5 bases). Germline V CDR1 and CDR2: SEHNR, FQNEAQ (reference sequence). This CDR3 spans 14 amino acids. The ends were cut back, 1 base at V and 2 bases at J, with 9 bases in the middle. The whole variable domain, filled in from reference TRBV7-9 and TRBJ2-7, reads DTGVSQNPRHKITKRGQNVTFRCDPISEHNRLYWYRQTLGQGPEFLTYFQNEAQLEKSRLLSDRFSAERPKGSFSTLEIQRTEQGDSAMYLCASSLGTLTYEQYFGPGTRLTVT.

V gene TRBV19 combines with J gene TRBJ2-5; D is perhaps TRBD2 (5 bases). Germline loops: CDR1 LNHDA, CDR2 SQIVND (reference sequence). The CDR3 covers 15 residues. Trimming removed 3 bases from V and 2 bases from J, with 13 bases in between. CDR3 region: CASSIEGSSQETQYF. The CDR3 DNA is TGTGCCAGTAGTATTGAGGGATCGAGTCAAGAGACCCAGTACTTC.

The V and J genes are TRBV19 and TRBJ1-1; unclear D gene. CDR3 length: 13 residues. Germline CDR1 reads LNHDA; CDR2 reads SQIVND (reference sequence). Trimming removed 2 bases from V and 10 bases from J, with 14 bases in between. CDR3 amino acids: CASSIPGSPRAFF. CDR3 in DNA: TGTGCCAGTAGTATACCGGGAAGTCCGCGAGCTTTCTTT.

V and J are TRBV19 and TRBJ1-2, with 9 nucleotides matching TRBD1. The CDR3 is 14 amino acids. The germline V gene encodes CDR1 LNHDA and CDR2 SQIVND (reference sequence). The V gene end was trimmed by 3 bases and the J gene end by 2 bases; junction bases not matched to a gene: 1. The CDR3 loop is CASSIGTGNYGYTF. In DNA, the CDR3 is TGTGCCAGTAGTATCGGGACAGGGAACTATGGCTACACCTTC. Combining the CDR3 with reference TRBV19 and TRBJ1-2 gives the whole variable domain DGGITQSPKYLFRKEGQNVTLSCEQNLNHDAMYWYRQDPGQGLRLIYYSQIVNDFQKGDIAEGYSVSREKKESFPLTVTSAQKNPTAFYLCASSIGTGNYGYTFGSGTRLTVV.

This chain joins TRBV27 and TRBJ2-5; 7 bases fit TRBD2. This CDR3 is built from 16 residues. V lost 1 base and J lost 3; bases outside the gene matches: 8. The germline V gene has CDR1 MNHEY and CDR2 SMNVEV (reference sequence). The CDR3 sequence is CASSLFGTSEKETQYF. DNA of the CDR3: TGTGCCAGCAGTTTATTTGGAACTAGCGAAAAAGAGACCCAGTACTTC.

V and J are TRBV18 and TRBJ1-1; D not resolved. V gave up 4 bases and J gave up 0 bases, with 6 bases separating them. The CDR3 is 13 amino acids. From germline, CDR1 is KGHSH and CDR2 LQKENI. CDR3 DNA: TGTGCCAGCTCACGGACTGTGAACACTGAAGCTTTCTTT. Translated: CASSRTVNTEAFF.

The V call is TRBV5-1, the J call TRBJ2-3, with a weak D call TRBD2 (6 bases). CDR3 size: 15 residues. Deletions cut 4 bases from V and 0 bases from J, with 12 bases between. CDR1 SGHRS and CDR2 YFSETQ come from the germline V gene. This CDR3 reads CASSLAAGSTDTQYF. In DNA, the CDR3 is TGCGCCAGCAGCCTGGCGGCGGGAAGCACAGATACGCAGTATTTT.

The chain links TRBV6-5 to TRBJ1-2; D not certain. The CDR3 has 13 residues. Trimming removed 6 bases at V and 8 bases at J, with 16 bases between. The germline V gene encodes CDR1 MNHEY and CDR2 SVGAGI. DNA of the CDR3: TGTGCCAGCAGCCGACAAGCCCCGGGAGGCTACACCTTC. Translation: CASSRQAPGGYTF.

The gene calls are TRBV6-1 and TRBJ2-4; 14 bases are shared with TRBD2. This CDR3 spans 16 amino acids. V lost 3 bases and J lost 6; bases outside the gene matches: 4. CDR1 MNHNS and CDR2 SASEGT come from the germline V gene. The CDR3 region is CASSDGGLAGGNIQYF. The CDR3 region has the DNA TGTGCCAGCAGTGATGGAGGACTAGCGGGAGGAAACATTCAGTACTTC.

The chain uses TRBV19 and TRBJ2-3; TRBD2 agrees at 13 bases. The CDR3 totals 18 residues. The germline V gene encodes CDR1 LNHDA and CDR2 SQIVND (reference sequence). V lost 6 bases to trimming and J lost 0 bases; unmatched junction nucleotides: 9. The CDR3 here is CASSGGTSGTPSTDTQYF. For the CDR3, the DNA is TGTGCCAGTAGCGGCGGGACTAGCGGGACCCCGAGCACAGATACGCAGTATTTT.

This chain connects TRBV7-2 to TRBJ2-3; D might be TRBD2 (6 bases). The germline V gene has CDR1 SGHTA and CDR2 FQGNSA. With 5 bases removed from V and 6 bases from J, the gap between germline ends came to 9 bases. The CDR3 sequence is 12 residues long. CDR3 nucleotides: TGTGCCAGCAGCCGGGACTTTGATACGCAGTATTTT. Residues: CASSRDFDTQYF.

In its sample, this clone was seen once. The chain uses TRBV7-3 and TRBJ1-1; maybe TRBD1 (5 bases). The ends were cut back, 0 bases at V and 4 bases at J, with 15 bases in the middle. CDR3 length: 16 residues. Germline V gene sequence: CDR1 SGHTA, CDR2 FQGTGA. DNA for the CDR3: TGTGCCAGCAGCTTAACCCCGGGGGATGTGGCCACTGAAGCTTTCTTT. Translating it yields CASSLTPGDVATEAFF.

V and J are TRBV7-6 and TRBJ2-5; 10 bases fit TRBD1. Trimming took 2 bases from V and 4 from J; bases not matched to a gene: 7. Germline lookup yields CDR1 SGHVS and CDR2 FNYEAQ. The CDR3 is made up of 16 amino acids. In DNA form, the CDR3 reads TGTGCCAGCAGCTTACAGCGACAGGGGGCGGGAGAGACCCAGTACTTC. Its protein product is CASSLQRQGAGETQYF.

V usage is TRBV7-9 and J usage is TRBJ2-5, with D perhaps matching TRBD2 (6 bases). Per the germline V gene, CDR1 is SEHNR and CDR2 is FQNEAQ (reference sequence). This CDR3 is 15 amino acids long. V lost 2 bases and J lost 2, with 12 bases in between. For the CDR3, the DNA is TGTGCCAGCAGCTTAAGCTCTGGACTACAAGAGACCCAGTACTTC. Translated, it gives CASSLSSGLQETQYF.